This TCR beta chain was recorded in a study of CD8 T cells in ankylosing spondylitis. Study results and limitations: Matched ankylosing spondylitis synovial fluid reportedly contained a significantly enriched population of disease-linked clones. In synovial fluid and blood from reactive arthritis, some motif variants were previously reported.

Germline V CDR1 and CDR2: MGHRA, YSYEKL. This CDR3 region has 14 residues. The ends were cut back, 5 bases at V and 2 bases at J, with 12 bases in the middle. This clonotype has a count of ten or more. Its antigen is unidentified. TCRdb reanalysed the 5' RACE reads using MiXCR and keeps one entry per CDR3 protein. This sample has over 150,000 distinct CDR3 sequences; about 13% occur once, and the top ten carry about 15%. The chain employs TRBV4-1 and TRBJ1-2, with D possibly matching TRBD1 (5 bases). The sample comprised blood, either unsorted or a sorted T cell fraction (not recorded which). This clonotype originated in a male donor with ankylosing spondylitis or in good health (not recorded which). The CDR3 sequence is CASSSWDGNYGYTF. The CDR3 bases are TGCGCCAGCAGCTCCTGGGACGGAAACTATGGCTACACCTTC.